The following is a T cell receptor (beta chain) sequence with its context. The sample comes from a study of blood T cell repertoires in COVID-19. Study in general: Italy, Spain and the United States were the sources of the convalescent and acute COVID-19 samples. Sources were T cells, B-cell-depleted T cells, or PBMCs; the material itself was cDNA or gDNA.

The CDR3 runs to 16 residues. The V gene lost 0 bases and the J gene lost 7 bases, with 13 bases spanning the gap. Germline lookup yields CDR1 SEHNR and CDR2 FQNEAQ (reference sequence). Original handling: Reference gene primer amplification in the assay estimated nucleated cell counts. This table comes from immunoSEQ multiplex PCR, and its TCRdb copy is limited to in-frame clones, with some not included. V, J and clone size reflect that table, while D and trimming were determined from the DNA. The data show fewer than 300,000 clones, with about 87% seen just once and about 4.1% held by the top ten. Source material: peripheral blood. This chain uses TRBV7-9 with TRBJ1-6; D remains ambiguous. The TCR sequence derives from a man aged 55 to 69 who had recovered from COVID-19. CDR3 bases: TGTGCCAGCAGCTTAGCCCGGCAGGAACCAAATTCACCCCTCCACTTT. Translation gives CASSLARQEPNSPLHF.